The TCR beta chain under discussion was sequenced for a study of blood T cells in healthy people across ages. Overall study results and limits: With naive T cell percentage, TCR beta diversity showed a strong correlation.

This clonotype has more than one count but fewer than ten. Its matching antigen is unknown. Using a J-beta primer mix together with a sample-barcoded 5' primer, a second PCR was run for roughly 6 to 12 cycles. TCRdb re-analysed the 5' RACE reads in MiXCR, keeping a single row per CDR3 protein. This sample has about 720,000 distinct CDR3 sequences, with about 20% found just once. CDR3 length: 15 residues. Germline lookup yields CDR1 SGHRS and CDR2 YFSETQ. Trimming at V came to 0 bases and at J to 6 bases, leaving 4 bases not matched to a gene. Total RNA, at least 5 micrograms per sample, was extracted from PBMCs.

This sequence joins TRBV5-1 and TRBJ2-1; 9 nucleotides align to TRBD2. The source of this sequence is a man in his sixties or seventies in good health. The sequencing sample was made of blood. CDR3 residues: CASSLGRGGANEQFF. The CDR3 coding sequence is TGCGCCAGCAGCTTGGGACGCGGGGGGGCCAATGAGCAGTTCTTC. Full variable domain (remainder filled in from reference TRBV5-1 and TRBJ2-1): KAGVTQTPRYLIKTRGQQVTLSCSPISGHRSVSWYQQTPGQGLQFLFEYFSETQRNKGNFPGRFSGRQFSNSRSEMNVSTLELGDSALYLCASSLGRGGANEQFFGPGTRLTVL.